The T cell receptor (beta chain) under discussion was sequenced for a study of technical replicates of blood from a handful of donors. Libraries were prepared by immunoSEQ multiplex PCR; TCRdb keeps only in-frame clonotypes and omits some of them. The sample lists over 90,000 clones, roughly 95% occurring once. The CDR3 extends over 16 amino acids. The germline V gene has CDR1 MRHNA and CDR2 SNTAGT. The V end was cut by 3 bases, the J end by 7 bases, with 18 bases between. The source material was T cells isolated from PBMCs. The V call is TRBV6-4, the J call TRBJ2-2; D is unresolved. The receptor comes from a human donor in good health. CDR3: CASSESLTASGGELFF. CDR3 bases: TGTGCCAGCAGTGAGTCTCTAACCGCGTCGGGCGGGGAGCTGTTTTTT.